This T cell receptor beta chain was captured by sequencing in a study of blood T cells in healthy people across ages (dated by TCRdb to between 2015 and 2017). Concerning the study at large: Template switching captured roughly one uniquely barcoded TCR beta cDNA molecule per two T cells in model experiments. The study measured age-related changes in TCR beta repertoire diversity using deep sequencing normalized with unique cDNA molecular identifiers. Donors were grouped into four age groups: young (average roughly 17 years), middle-aged (39), aged (around 56) and long-lived (about 90). To avoid experimental bias, donors of different ages were distributed randomly across sequencing lanes. For two donors (one aged 18 to 30 and one aged 80 or older), the study analyzed two additional independent replicas of 1 million unique cDNA reads from the same blood draw.

This clonotype was found a few times. The clone's antigen remains unknown. No base qualities exist here, and no much larger clone lies one base off it. Study-wide findings and limitations: Since profiling was done on bulk unsorted PBMCs, naive and antigen-experienced compartments could not be conclusively compared. Total diversity estimates from one million sequenced T cells were considered lower bounds and underestimates. As age increased, observed TCR beta diversity per million T cells dropped in a roughly linear way, and a significant reduction was already evident by age 40. Because donor CMV infection status was unknown, age-related changes in expanded clonotypes were potentially confounded. Compared with the aged group, more naive CD4+ T cells, fewer expanded clones and increased TCR diversity were shown by the long-lived group, suggesting age selection. Observed TCR beta diversity correlated strongly with the percentage of naive T cells measured by flow cytometry.

The germline V gene supplies CDR1 MNHEY and CDR2 SVGAGI. The CDR3 runs 14 amino acids, cysteine and phenylalanine included. Only CDR3 DNA is held: 42 bases, read in frame from base 1. Receptor libraries were prepared by 5' RACE. The run used an Illumina HiSeq 2500. A second PCR of about 7 to 12 cycles was performed with a sample-barcoded 5' primer and a J-beta primer mix. A unique molecular identifier was introduced onto each TCR beta cDNA molecule by a template-switch 5' adaptor carrying 12 random nucleotides. At least 2.5 million CDR3-containing paired-end reads were obtained from each sample. First-strand cDNA was synthesized from all RNA with the Mint cDNA synthesis kit, primed by a TRBC-specific oligonucleotide. Following uracil-DNA glycosylase treatment, a first 18-cycle PCR with universal primers M1SS and BC2_uni_R was performed on all cDNA. From the authors' description of their analysis: Normalization of each sample was performed by random selection of 1 million high-quality reads, each carrying a distinct molecular identifier. Instead of being binned into consensus sequences, reads that shared molecular identifiers were thrown out. CDR3 identification, clonotype clustering and error correction used MiTCR with a Q25 quality threshold and the strictest error-elimination algorithm. Lower-bound total TCR beta diversity was estimated with a nonparametric unseen species model using Euler transformation. TCRdb redid the processing of the public reads, applying fastp at Q25 and MiXCR, and retained in-frame beta chains. Each entry is one CDR3 protein sequence, shown with its most common DNA and genes. The V and J calls were determined by TCRdb, not by the authors. The table for this sample lists over a million distinct CDR3 sequences; 35% to 45% of them were counted only once. The ten biggest clones cover about 4% of the sample.

The donors were a few dozen Caucasian individuals from Russia, aged roughly 6 to 100 years, who were systemically healthy. Each donor gave about 11 milliliters of peripheral blood, drawn into EDTA-treated Vacutainer tubes. Ficoll-Paque density-gradient centrifugation was used to isolate PBMCs, with at least 6.5 million per sample. Total RNA was extracted from PBMCs with Trizol reagent, with at least 5.5 micrograms obtained per sample. Naive CD45RAhigh/CD27high T cell percentages were measured by flow cytometry on a PBMC aliquot from every donor. This chain joins TRBV6-5 to TRBJ2-5; the D element could tentatively be TRBD1 or TRBD2, as 6 bases agree for each. The DNA end favors TRBJ2-7, so the J call may be wrong. Input material: blood. This sequence originates from a woman younger than 35 in good health. The CDR3 in this case is CASSYSGGGAEQYF. The base sequence is TGTGCCAGCAGTTACTCCGGAGGGGGTGCCGAGCAGTACTTC.